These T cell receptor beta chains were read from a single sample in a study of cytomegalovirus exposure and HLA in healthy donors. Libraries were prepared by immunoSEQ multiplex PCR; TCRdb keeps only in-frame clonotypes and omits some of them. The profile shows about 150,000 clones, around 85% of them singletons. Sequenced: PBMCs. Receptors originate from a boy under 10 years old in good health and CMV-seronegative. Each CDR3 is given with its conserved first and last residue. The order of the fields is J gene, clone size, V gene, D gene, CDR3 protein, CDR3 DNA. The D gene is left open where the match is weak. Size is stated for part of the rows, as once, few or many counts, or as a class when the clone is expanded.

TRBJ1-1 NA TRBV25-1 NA CASSGGTEAFF TGTGCCAGCAGTGGAGGAACTGAAGCTTTCTTT
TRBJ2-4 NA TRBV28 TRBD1 CASSSEDRELHF TGTGCCAGCAGTTCGGAGGACAGGGAGTTGCACTTC
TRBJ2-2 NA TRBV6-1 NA CASSSKRADTGELFF TGTGCCAGCAGTAGTAAGCGAGCCGACACCGGGGAGCTGTTTTTT
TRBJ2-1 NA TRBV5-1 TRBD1 CASSLTGASSYNEQFF TGCGCCAGCAGCTTGACAGGGGCGTCCTCCTACAATGAGCAGTTCTTC
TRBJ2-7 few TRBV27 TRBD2 CASSLTSGSHEQYF TGTGCCAGCAGTTTAACTAGCGGGAGTCACGAGCAGTACTTC
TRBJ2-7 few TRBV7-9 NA CSFQPDSNYEQYF TGTTCCTTCCAACCGGACTCCAACTACGAGCAGTACTTC
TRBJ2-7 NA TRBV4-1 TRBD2 CASSHEGLAGTYEQYF TGCGCCAGCAGCCATGAGGGACTAGCGGGAACCTACGAGCAGTACTTC
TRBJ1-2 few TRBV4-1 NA CASSQDLGSYGYTF TGCGCCAGCAGCCAAGATCTAGGTTCTTATGGCTACACCTTC
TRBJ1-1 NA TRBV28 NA CASTKDIQAFF TGTGCCAGCACGAAGGACATCCAAGCTTTCTTT
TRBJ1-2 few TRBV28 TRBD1 CASSALQGDVGQFNGYTF TGTGCCAGCAGTGCTTTGCAGGGGGACGTTGGGCAATTTAATGGCTACACCTTC
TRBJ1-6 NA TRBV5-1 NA CASSLGPRAGDNSPLHF TGCGCCAGCAGCTTGGGCCCACGGGCGGGAGATAATTCACCCCTCCACTTT
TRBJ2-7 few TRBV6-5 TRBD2 CASSSRTSLPYEQYF TGTGCCAGCAGTTCCCGGACTAGCCTTCCTTACGAGCAGTACTTC
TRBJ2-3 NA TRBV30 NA CIGDTQYF TGTATCGGGGATACGCAGTATTTT
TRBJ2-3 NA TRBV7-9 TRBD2 CASSPGTSGPPSTDTQYF TGTGCCAGCAGCCCGGGGACTAGCGGCCCCCCTAGCACAGATACGCAGTATTTT
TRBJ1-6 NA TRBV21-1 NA CASSKVVDSNSPLHF TGTGCCAGCAGCAAAGTCGTTGACAGTAATTCACCCCTCCACTTT
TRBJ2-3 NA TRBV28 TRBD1 CASSPGQGGPTDTQYF TGTGCCAGCAGTCCCGGACAGGGGGGTCCCACAGATACGCAGTATTTT
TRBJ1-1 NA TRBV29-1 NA CSVSEGLNTEAFF TGCAGCGTGTCGGAGGGGCTTAACACTGAAGCTTTCTTT